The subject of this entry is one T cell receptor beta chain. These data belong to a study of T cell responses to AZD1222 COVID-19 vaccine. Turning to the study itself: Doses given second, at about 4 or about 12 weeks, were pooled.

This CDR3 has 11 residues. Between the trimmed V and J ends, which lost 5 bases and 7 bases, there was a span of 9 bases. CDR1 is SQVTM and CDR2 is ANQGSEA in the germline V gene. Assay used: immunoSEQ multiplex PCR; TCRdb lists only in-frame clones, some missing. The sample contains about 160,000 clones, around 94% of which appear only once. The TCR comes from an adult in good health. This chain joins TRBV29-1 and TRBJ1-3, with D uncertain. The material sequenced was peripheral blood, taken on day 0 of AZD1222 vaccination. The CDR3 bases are TGCAGCGTTACTGGCGGGAACACCATATATTTT. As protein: CSVTGGNTIYF.